Here is one T cell receptor (beta chain) with its context. Its specificity is not known. V was pared by 6 bases and J by 0 bases, with 14 bases between. This CDR3 region has 15 residues. Germline CDR1 reads MNHEY; CDR2 reads SVGAGI. Using its own MiXCR run on the reads, TCRdb lists one record per CDR3 protein. The sample lists some 400,000 distinct CDR3 sequences; approximately 33% were seen once. This specimen comes from a study of T cell repertoires in cytomegalovirus infection. Overall study context: In public TCR beta signatures, there were indications of both CMV infection and matching HLA type. Study observations and caveats: Based on cumulative public TCR beta family frequency, carriers of CMV plus the relevant HLA were identified. Clonotypes of TCR beta that were HLA-C-restricted and CMV-specific dominated the ex vivo response.

The chain has TRBV6-5 and TRBJ2-5; possibly TRBD2 for D (6 bases). This receptor was obtained from a human donor in good health (CMV status not recorded). Some clones in this sample may be carry-over from other donors' samples. Specimen: PBMCs. CDR3 DNA: TGTGCCAGCAGCCCCAGGGACTCGTACCAAGAGACCCAGTACTTC. The encoded protein is CASSPRDSYQETQYF.